This T cell receptor (beta chain) originates from a study of T cells in women clearing cervical HPV infection. Profiled with immunoSEQ multiplex PCR; TCRdb holds only in-frame clones, not every one. This repertoire includes around 46,000 clones. In regard to this clone: The observed sequence ends 3 residues before the CDR3 terminus, with the missing tail filled in from the germline J gene.

The CDR3 extends over 14 amino acids. The junction had 8 bases not matched to a gene; V was cut back by 5 bases and J by 2 bases. CDR1 and CDR2 (germline): DFQATT, SNEGSKA (reference sequence). This TCR came from a woman aged 18 to 75 with a cervical HPV16 infection that either progressed to CIN3+ or cleared (not recorded which). The rearrangement joins TRBV20-1 to TRBJ2-7, with 8 bases aligning to TRBD2. The sample consisted of blood buffy coat. The sequenced part of the CDR3 DNA is TGCAGTGCTCCCATCTGGACTAGCCCCTACGAG. Its protein is CSAPIWTSPYE. The full CDR3 sequence reads CSAPIWTSPYEQYF.